This TCR beta chain was captured by sequencing in a study of cytomegalovirus exposure and HLA in healthy donors. Per germline, CDR1 SGHTS and CDR2 YDEGEE. J was trimmed by 7 bases and V by 2 bases; bases with no gene match: 10. CDR3 size: 17 residues. Primers included in the PCR were 60 Vbeta and 13 Jbeta primers. As processed by the authors: A later analysis tallied 65 million to 85 million unique TCR beta chains, approximately 10 million of them shared. Repertoires were generated with immunoSEQ multiplex PCR, while TCRdb's copy carries only in-frame clones and drops some. That table furnishes V, J and clone size, whereas the DNA furnished D and trimming. This table lists roughly 77,000 clones.

The sequenced material came from PBMCs. V and J are TRBV5-8 and TRBJ1-5; 12 nucleotides line up with TRBD1. This clonotype was sampled from a female donor in good health and CMV-seropositive. The DNA of the CDR3 is TGTGCCAGCAGCTTAGGGGACAGGGGGCTAGTAGAGCAGCCCCAGCATTTT. As protein: CASSLGDRGLVEQPQHF.